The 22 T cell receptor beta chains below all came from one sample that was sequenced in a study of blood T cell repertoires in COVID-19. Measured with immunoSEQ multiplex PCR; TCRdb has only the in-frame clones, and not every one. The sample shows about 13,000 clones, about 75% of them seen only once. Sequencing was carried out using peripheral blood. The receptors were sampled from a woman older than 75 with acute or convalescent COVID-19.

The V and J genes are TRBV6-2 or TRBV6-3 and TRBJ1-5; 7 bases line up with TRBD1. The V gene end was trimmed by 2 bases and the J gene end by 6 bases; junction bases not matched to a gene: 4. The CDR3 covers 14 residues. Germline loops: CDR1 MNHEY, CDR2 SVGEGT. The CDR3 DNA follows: TGTGCCAGCAGTTACCATACAGGGGCTCAGCCCCAGCATTTT. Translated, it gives CASSYHTGAQPQHF.

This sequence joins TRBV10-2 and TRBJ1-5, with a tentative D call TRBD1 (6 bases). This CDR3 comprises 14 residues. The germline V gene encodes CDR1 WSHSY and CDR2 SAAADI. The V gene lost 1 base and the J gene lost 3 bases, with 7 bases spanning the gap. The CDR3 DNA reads TGCGCCAGCAGTGAGTGGACAGTCAATCAGCCCCAGCATTTT. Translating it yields CASSEWTVNQPQHF.

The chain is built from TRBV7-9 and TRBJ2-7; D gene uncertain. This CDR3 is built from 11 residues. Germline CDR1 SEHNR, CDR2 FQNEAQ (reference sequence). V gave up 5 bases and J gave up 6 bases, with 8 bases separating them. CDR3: CASSKRLEQYF. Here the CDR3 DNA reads TGTGCCAGCAGCAAAAGACTCGAGCAGTACTTC.

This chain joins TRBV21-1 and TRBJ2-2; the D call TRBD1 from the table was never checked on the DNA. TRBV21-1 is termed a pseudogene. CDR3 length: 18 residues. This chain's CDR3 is CASSKVGGEGANTGELFF. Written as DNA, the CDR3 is TGTGCCAGCAGCAAAGTAGGCGGCGAGGGGGCGAACACCGGGGAGCTGTTTTTT.

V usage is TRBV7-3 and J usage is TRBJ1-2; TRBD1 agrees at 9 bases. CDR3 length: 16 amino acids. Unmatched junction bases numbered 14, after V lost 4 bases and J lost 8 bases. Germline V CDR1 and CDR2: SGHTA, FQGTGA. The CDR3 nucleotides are TGTGCCAGCAGCTCCAATGCCCCCGGGACAGGGCAAGGCTACACCTTC. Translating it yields CASSSNAPGTGQGYTF.

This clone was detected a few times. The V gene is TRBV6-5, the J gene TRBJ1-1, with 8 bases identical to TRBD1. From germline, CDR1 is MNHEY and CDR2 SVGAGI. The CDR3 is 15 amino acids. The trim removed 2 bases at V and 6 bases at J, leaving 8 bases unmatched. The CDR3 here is CASSYGLQGVAEAFF. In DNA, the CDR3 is TGTGCCAGCAGTTACGGCCTACAGGGGGTTGCTGAAGCTTTCTTT.

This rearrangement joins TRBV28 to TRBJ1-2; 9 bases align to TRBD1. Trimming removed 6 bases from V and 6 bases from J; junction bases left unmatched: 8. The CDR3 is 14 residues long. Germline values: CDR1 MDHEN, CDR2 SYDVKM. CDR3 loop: CASRLTGTGNGYTF. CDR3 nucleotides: TGTGCCAGCAGGCTTACCGGGACAGGGAATGGCTACACCTTC.

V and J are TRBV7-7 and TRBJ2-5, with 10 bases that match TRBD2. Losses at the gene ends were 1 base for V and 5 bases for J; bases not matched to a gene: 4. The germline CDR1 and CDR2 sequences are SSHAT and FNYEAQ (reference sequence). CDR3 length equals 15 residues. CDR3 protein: CASSLGAGGPETQYF. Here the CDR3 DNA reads TGTGCCAGCAGCTTAGGAGCGGGGGGGCCTGAGACCCAGTACTTC. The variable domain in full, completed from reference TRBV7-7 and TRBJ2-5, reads GAGVSQSPRYKVTKRGQDVTLRCDPISSHATLYWYQQALGQGPEFLTYFNYEAQPDKSGLPSDRFSAERPEGSISTLTIQRTEQRDSAMYRCASSLGAGGPETQYFGPGTRLLVL.

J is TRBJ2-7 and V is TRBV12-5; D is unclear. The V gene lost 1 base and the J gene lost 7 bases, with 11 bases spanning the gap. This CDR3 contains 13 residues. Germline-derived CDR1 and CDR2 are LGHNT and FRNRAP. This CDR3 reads CASGLGGLREQYF. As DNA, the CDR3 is TGTGCTAGTGGTTTGGGAGGCCTAAGGGAGCAGTACTTC. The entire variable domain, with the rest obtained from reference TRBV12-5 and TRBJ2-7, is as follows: DARVTQTPRHKVTEMGQEVTMRCQPILGHNTVFWYRQTMMQGLELLAYFRNRAPLDDSGMPKDRFSAEMPDATLATLKIQPSEPRDSAVYFCASGLGGLREQYFGPGTRLTVT.

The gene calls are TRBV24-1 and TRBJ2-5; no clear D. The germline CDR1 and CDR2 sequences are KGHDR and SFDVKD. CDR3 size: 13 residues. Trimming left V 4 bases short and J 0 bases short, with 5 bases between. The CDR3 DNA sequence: TGTGCCACCAGTGACCCTAACCAAGAGACCCAGTACTTC. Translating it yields CATSDPNQETQYF.

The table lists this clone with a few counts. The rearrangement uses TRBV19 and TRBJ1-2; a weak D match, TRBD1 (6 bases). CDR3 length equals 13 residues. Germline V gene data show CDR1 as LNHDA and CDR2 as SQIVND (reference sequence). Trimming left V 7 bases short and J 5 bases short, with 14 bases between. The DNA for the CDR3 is TGTGCCAGTACACCTCGGGGGGCTTATGGCTACACCTTC. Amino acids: CASTPRGAYGYTF.

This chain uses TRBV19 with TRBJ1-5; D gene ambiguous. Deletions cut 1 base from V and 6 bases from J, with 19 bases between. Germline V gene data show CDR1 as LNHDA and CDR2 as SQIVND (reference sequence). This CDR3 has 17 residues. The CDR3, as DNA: TGTGCCAGTAGTATAGGGGCCCGGGGAGGACCGGGTCAGCCCCAGCATTTT. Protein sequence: CASSIGARGGPGQPQHF.

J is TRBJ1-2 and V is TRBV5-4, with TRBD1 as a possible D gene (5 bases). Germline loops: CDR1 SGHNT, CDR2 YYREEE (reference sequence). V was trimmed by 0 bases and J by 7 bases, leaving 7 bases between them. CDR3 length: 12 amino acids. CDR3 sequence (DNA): TGTGCCAGCAGCTTGGACAGGACTGGCTACACCTTC. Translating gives CASSLDRTGYTF.

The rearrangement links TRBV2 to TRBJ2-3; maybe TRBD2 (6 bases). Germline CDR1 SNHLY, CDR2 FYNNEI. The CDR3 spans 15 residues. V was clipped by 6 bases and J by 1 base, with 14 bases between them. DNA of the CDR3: TGTGCCAGCAGGGGGGGTCGGACCCGCACAGATACGCAGTATTTT. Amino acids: CASRGGRTRTDTQYF.

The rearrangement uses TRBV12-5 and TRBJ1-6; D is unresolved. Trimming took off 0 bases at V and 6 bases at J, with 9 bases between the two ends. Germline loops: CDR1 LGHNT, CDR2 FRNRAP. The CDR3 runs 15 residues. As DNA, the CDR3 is TGTGCTAGTGGTTTGGTGGCCCGTATTAATTCACCCCTCCACTTT. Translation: CASGLVARINSPLHF.

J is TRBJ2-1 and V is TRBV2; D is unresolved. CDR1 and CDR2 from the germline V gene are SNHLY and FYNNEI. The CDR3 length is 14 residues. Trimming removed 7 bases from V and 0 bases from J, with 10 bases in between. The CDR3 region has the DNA TGTGCCAGCACTCGCGGTTACTCCTACAATGAGCAGTTCTTC. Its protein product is CASTRGYSYNEQFF.

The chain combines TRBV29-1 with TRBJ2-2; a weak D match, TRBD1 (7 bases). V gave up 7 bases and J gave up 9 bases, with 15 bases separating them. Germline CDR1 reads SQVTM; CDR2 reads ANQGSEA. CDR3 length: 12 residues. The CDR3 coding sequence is TGCAGCGCTGCCAGGGGGGTCCGGGAGCTGTTTTTT. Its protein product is CSAARGVRELFF.

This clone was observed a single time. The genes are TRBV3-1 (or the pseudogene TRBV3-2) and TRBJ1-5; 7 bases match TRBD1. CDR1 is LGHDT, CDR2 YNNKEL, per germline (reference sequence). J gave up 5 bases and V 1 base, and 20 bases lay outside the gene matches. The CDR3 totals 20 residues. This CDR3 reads CASSQGLTGILPSPYQPQHF. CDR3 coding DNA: TGTGCCAGCAGCCAAGGGTTGACAGGGATACTCCCTTCCCCCTATCAGCCCCAGCATTTT.

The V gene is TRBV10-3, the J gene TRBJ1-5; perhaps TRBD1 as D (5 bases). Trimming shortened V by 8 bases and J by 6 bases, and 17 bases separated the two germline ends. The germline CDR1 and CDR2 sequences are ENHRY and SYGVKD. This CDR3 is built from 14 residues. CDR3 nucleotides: TGTGCCATCTGGGAGGGGCAGGGCAGTCAGCCCCAGCATTTT. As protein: CAIWEGQGSQPQHF.

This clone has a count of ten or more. CDR3 sequence: CASSPRTASYEQYF. CDR3 coding DNA: TGTGCCAGCAGCCCACGGACTGCCTCCTACGAGCAGTACTTC. The chain links TRBV28 to TRBJ2-7; tentative D call: TRBD2 (5 bases). Trimming pared 6 bases from V and 0 bases from J, leaving 12 bases between. Germline lookup yields CDR1 MDHEN and CDR2 SYDVKM. The length of the CDR3 is 14 residues.

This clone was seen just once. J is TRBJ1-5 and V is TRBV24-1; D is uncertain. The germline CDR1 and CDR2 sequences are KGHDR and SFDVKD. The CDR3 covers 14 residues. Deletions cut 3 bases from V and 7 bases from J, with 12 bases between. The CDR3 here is CATSDRESGQPQHF. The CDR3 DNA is TGTGCCACCAGTGATCGGGAGTCCGGGCAGCCCCAGCATTTT.

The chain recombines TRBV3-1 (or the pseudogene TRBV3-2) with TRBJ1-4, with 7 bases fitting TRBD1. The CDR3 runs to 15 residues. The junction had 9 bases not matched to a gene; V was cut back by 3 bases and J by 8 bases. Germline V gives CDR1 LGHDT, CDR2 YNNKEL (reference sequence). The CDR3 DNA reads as TGTGCCAGCAGCCATCAGACAGGGACCCAAGAAAAACTGTTTTTT. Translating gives CASSHQTGTQEKLFF.